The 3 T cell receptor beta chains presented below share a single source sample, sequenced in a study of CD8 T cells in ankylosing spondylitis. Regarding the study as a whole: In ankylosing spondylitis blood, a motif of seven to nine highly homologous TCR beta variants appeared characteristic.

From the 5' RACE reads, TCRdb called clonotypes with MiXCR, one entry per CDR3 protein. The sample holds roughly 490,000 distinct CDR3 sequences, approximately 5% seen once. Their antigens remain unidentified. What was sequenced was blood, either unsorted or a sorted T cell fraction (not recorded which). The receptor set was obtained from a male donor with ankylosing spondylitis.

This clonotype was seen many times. The CDR3 spells CASSREVDTDTQYF. The DNA of the CDR3 is TGTGCCAGCAGCCGGGAGGTTGACACAGATACGCAGTATTTT. This rearrangement joins TRBV9 to TRBJ2-3; 7 nucleotides align to TRBD2. V gave up 4 bases and J gave up 2 bases; unmatched junction bases: 4. This CDR3 is 14 amino acids long. Germline CDR1 and CDR2: SGDLS and YYNGEE.

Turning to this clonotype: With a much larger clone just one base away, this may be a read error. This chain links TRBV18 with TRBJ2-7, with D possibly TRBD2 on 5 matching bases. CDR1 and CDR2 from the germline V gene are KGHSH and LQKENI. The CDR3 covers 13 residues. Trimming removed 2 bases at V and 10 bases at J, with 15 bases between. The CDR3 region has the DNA TGTGCCAGCTCACCAAATTCGAGCGGCGACCAGTACTTC. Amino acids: CASSPNSSGDQYF.

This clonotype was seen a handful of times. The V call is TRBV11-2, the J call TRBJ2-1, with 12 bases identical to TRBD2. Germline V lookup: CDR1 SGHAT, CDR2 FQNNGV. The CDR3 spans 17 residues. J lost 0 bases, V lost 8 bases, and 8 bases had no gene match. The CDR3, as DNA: TGTGCCAGCGCGGGACTAGCGGGCCTTAGCTCCTACAATGAGCAGTTCTTC. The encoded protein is CASAGLAGLSSYNEQFF.